The 30 T cell receptor beta chains below come from one sample, sequenced in a study of T cell clonotyping in hematopoietic cell transplantation. Some clones are missing from TCRdb's copy, which holds only in-frame ones; the method was immunoSEQ multiplex PCR. The data contain around 6,200 clones, around 87% of them singletons. The specimen was peripheral blood mononuclear cells, collected 100 days after allogeneic stem cell transplant. All receptors derive from a female patient between 35 and 55 years old who had an allogeneic stem cell transplant from a related donor, so the T cells may come from the graft donor. Some clones in this sample may be carry-over from other donors' samples.

The chain carries TRBV5-1 and TRBJ2-5; 9 positions match TRBD2. V shed 0 bases and J 2 bases; nucleotides not matched to a gene: 5. The CDR3 spans 16 residues. Germline V gives CDR1 SGHRS, CDR2 YFSETQ. CDR3 amino acids: CASSLDQRGVQETQYF. The CDR3 DNA reads as TGCGCCAGCAGCTTGGATCAGCGGGGGGTGCAAGAGACCCAGTACTTC.

Of note for this clone: In the same sample, other DNA sequences code for this CDR3. The chain has TRBV14 and TRBJ2-7, with D maybe TRBD2 (6 bases). The CDR3 extends over 13 amino acids. V was shortened by 3 bases and J by 6 bases, with 12 bases between the two germline ends. Germline V gene sequence: CDR1 SGHDN, CDR2 FVKESK. CDR3 loop: CASSQFGGGEQYF. The CDR3 nucleotides are TGTGCCAGCAGCCAGTTTGGGGGAGGCGAGCAGTACTTC.

This clone showed up just a few times. J is TRBJ2-7 and V is TRBV14; TRBD2 matches at 11 bases. Germline CDR1 reads SGHDN; CDR2 reads FVKESK. J gave up 2 bases and V 6 bases, and 9 bases lay outside the gene matches. The CDR3 loop spans 16 amino acids. This CDR3 reads CASSQTTSGTTYEQYF. The CDR3 region has the DNA TGTGCCAGCAGTCAGACGACTAGCGGGACAACCTACGAGCAGTACTTC.

The chain employs TRBV4-3 and TRBJ1-2; 7 bases match TRBD1. V lost 4 bases, J lost 5 bases, and 7 bases stayed unmatched. CDR1 LGHNA and CDR2 YSLEER come from the germline V gene. The CDR3 totals 14 residues. CDR3 region: CASSPSGQPYGYTF. The DNA of the CDR3 is TGCGCCAGCAGCCCATCGGGACAGCCTTATGGCTACACCTTC.

The chain links TRBV5-1 to TRBJ2-1; perhaps TRBD2 as D (6 bases). The CDR3 runs 15 residues. V was cut by 0 bases and J by 9 bases, with 16 bases left in between. Germline V gene sequence: CDR1 SGHRS, CDR2 YFSETQ. Written as DNA, the CDR3 is TGCGCCAGCAGCTTGGGGGGCGGGATCCCATTTGAGCAGTTCTTC. This sequence encodes CASSLGGGIPFEQFF.

The CDR3, as DNA: TGTGCCAGTAGTCTTACTAGCGGGAGTCAATACGAGCAGTACTTC. Protein product: CASSLTSGSQYEQYF. The chain is built from TRBV19 and TRBJ2-5; 11 bases fit TRBD2. The DNA end is more similar to TRBJ2-7, so the J call may be wrong. The CDR3 has 15 amino acids. Germline V CDR1 and CDR2: LNHDA, SQIVND (reference sequence).

The chain recombines TRBV6-5 with TRBJ2-7; D is unclear. V was cut by 2 bases and J by 1 base, with 12 bases left in between. CDR1 MNHEY and CDR2 SVGAGI come from the germline V gene. CDR3 length: 15 amino acids. CDR3 nucleotide sequence: TGTGCCAGCAGTTACGGGTGGTTGACTTCCTACGAGCAGTACTTC. Translated: CASSYGWLTSYEQYF.

In its sample, this clone is large (0.1 to 1%). V usage is TRBV6-5 and J usage is TRBJ1-2; no firm D call. The germline gives CDR1 MNHEY, CDR2 SVGAGI. V lost 6 bases, J lost 0 bases, and 11 bases lay in between. The CDR3 extends over 14 amino acids. CDR3 protein: CASSLQAANYGYTF. The CDR3 region has the DNA TGTGCCAGCAGCCTCCAGGCGGCTAACTATGGCTACACCTTC.

This chain joins TRBV6-4 and TRBJ2-1; 8 bases fit TRBD2. Per the germline V gene, CDR1 is MRHNA and CDR2 is SNTAGT. V lost 3 bases and J lost 5; bases outside the gene matches: 3. The CDR3 runs to 14 residues. This CDR3 is CASSETSDHNEQFF. In DNA form, the CDR3 reads TGTGCCAGCAGTGAGACTAGCGACCACAATGAGCAGTTCTTC.

The V gene is TRBV5-4, the J gene TRBJ1-6; tentatively, D is TRBD1 (6 bases). CDR3 size: 15 residues. Germline CDR1 reads SGHNT; CDR2 reads YYREEE (reference sequence). The V gene lost 4 bases and the J gene lost 7 bases, with 15 bases spanning the gap. Here the CDR3 reads CASSEGGVSNSPLHF. The CDR3 nucleotides read TGTGCCAGCAGCGAGGGGGGGGTCTCAAATTCACCCCTCCACTTT.

This chain connects TRBV5-1 to TRBJ1-4; unclear D gene. Germline lookup yields CDR1 SGHRS and CDR2 YFSETQ. CDR3 length equals 13 residues. The V end was cut by 4 bases, the J end by 6 bases, with 10 bases between. This chain's CDR3 is CASSDGGDEKLFF. The DNA for the CDR3 is TGCGCCAGCAGCGACGGCGGGGATGAAAAACTGTTTTTT.

The J gene is TRBJ1-1, the V gene TRBV4-3; no clear D gene. Per germline, CDR1 LGHNA and CDR2 YSLEER. The CDR3 contains 11 residues. Trimming shortened V by 4 bases and J by 8 bases, and 8 bases separated the two germline ends. DNA of the CDR3: TGCGCCAGCAGCCGATCGGGGGAAGCTTTCTTT. It specifies CASSRSGEAFF.

This chain uses TRBV1 with TRBJ2-7. TRBV1 is a pseudogene. The CDR3 contains 16 residues. The CDR3 loop is CTSSQKGTVVPYEQYF. The CDR3 DNA reads TGCACCAGCAGCCAGAAAGGGACGGTGGTCCCCTACGAGCAGTACTTC.

This sequence joins TRBV30 and TRBJ1-2; no definite D call. In germline, CDR1 is GTSNPN, CDR2 SVGIG (reference sequence). CDR3 length equals 12 residues. Trimming stripped 2 bases from V and 4 bases from J, with 8 bases between. The CDR3, as DNA: TGTGCCTGGAGTCGGCAGACCTATGGCTACACCTTC. It translates to CAWSRQTYGYTF.

The sample holds a few counts of this clone. The sample holds other DNA sequences that translate to the same CDR3. In nucleotides, the CDR3 is TGTGCCAGCAGTGAATCTGCAGCGGGAGGGGGGACAGATACGCAGTATTTT. Protein product: CASSESAAGGGTDTQYF. V is TRBV6-1 and J is TRBJ2-3; 10 nucleotides line up with TRBD2. The J segment lost 3 bases and the V segment lost 2 bases, leaving 8 bases of the junction unmatched. Germline V gene sequence: CDR1 MNHNS, CDR2 SASEGT. The CDR3 runs to 17 residues.

The V and J genes are TRBV6-5 and TRBJ2-7; D is uncertain. The ends were cut back, 6 bases at V and 1 base at J, with 16 bases in the middle. The CDR3 contains 15 residues. The V gene's germline CDR1 is MNHEY and CDR2 SVGAGI. This CDR3 reads CASRHESHLSYEQYF. The DNA of the CDR3 is TGTGCCAGCAGACACGAGTCCCACCTTTCCTACGAGCAGTACTTC.

The genes are TRBV25-1 and TRBJ2-7; the match to TRBD2 covers 11 bases. There are 15 residues in the CDR3. J gave up 5 bases and V 6 bases, and 9 bases lay outside the gene matches. Germline CDR1 reads MGHDK; CDR2 reads SYGVNS. CDR3 nucleotides: TGTGCCAGCAGCACGCGGACTAGCGGGTTTGACGAGCAGTACTTC. The encoded protein is CASSTRTSGFDEQYF.

This chain uses TRBV21-1 with TRBJ2-7; TRBD2 is the table's D call and was not checked against the DNA. TRBV21-1 is classified as a pseudogene. The CDR3 runs to 16 residues. The CDR3: CASSKRQRGHSYEQYF. In DNA form, the CDR3 reads TGTGCCAGCAGCAAAAGGCAGCGGGGACACTCCTACGAGCAGTACTTC.

V is TRBV7-8 and J is TRBJ1-5; 11 bases agree with TRBD1. The CDR3 consists of 16 residues. CDR1 and CDR2 (germline): SGHVS, FQNEAQ. J gave up 4 bases and V 0 bases, and 2 bases lay outside the gene matches. CDR3 residues: CASSLAGQGGNQPQHF. CDR3 coding DNA: TGTGCCAGCAGCTTAGCGGGACAGGGGGGAAATCAGCCCCAGCATTTT.

The V gene is TRBV5-6, the J gene TRBJ2-3, with D maybe TRBD1 (5 bases). Germline loops: CDR1 SGHDT, CDR2 YYEEEE. The CDR3 has 16 residues. Trimming shortened V by 0 bases and J by 0 bases, and 11 bases separated the two germline ends. For the CDR3, the DNA is TGTGCCAGCAGCTTGGTCAGGGCGGCTAGCACAGATACGCAGTATTTT. Its translation is CASSLVRAASTDTQYF.

This clone was seen only once. The chain employs TRBV5-1 and TRBJ1-1; 9 positions agree with TRBD1. CDR3 size: 14 residues. Germline V gene sequence: CDR1 SGHRS, CDR2 YFSETQ. V dropped 4 bases and J dropped 4; count of bases not matched to a gene: 5. The CDR3 loop is CASSKTGGPTEAFF. CDR3 coding DNA: TGCGCCAGCAGCAAGACAGGGGGTCCCACTGAAGCTTTCTTT.

This clone was seen more than once but under ten times. The rearrangement joins TRBV19 to TRBJ2-5, with TRBD1 identical over 7 bases. Germline V lookup: CDR1 LNHDA, CDR2 SQIVND (reference sequence). The V segment lost 4 bases and the J segment 3 bases; nucleotides outside the gene matches: 8. The CDR3 extends over 15 amino acids. CDR3 bases: TGTGCCAGTAGTACCACCGGGACAGAGAAAGAGACCCAGTACTTC. Encoded protein: CASSTTGTEKETQYF.

This chain connects TRBV5-4 to TRBJ2-1; a possible D gene is TRBD2 (5 bases). Trimming removed 2 bases at V and 8 bases at J, with 17 bases between. The CDR3 is 15 residues long. CDR1 and CDR2 (germline): SGHNT, YYREEE (reference sequence). CDR3 amino acids: CASSLGGREGDEQFF. The CDR3 bases are TGTGCCAGCAGCTTAGGTGGGAGAGAGGGCGATGAGCAGTTCTTC. Complete variable domain (other parts from reference TRBV5-4 and TRBJ2-1): ETGVTQSPTHLIKTRGQQVTLRCSSQSGHNTVSWYQQALGQGPQFIFQYYREEENGRGNFPPRFSGLQFPNYSSELNVNALELDDSALYLCASSLGGREGDEQFFGPGTRLTVL.

The chain carries TRBV18 and TRBJ1-1; no firm D call. Trimming left V 1 base short and J 7 bases short, with 7 bases between. This CDR3 has 12 residues. CDR1 is KGHSH and CDR2 is LQKENI in the germline V gene. This CDR3 is CASSPLTGEAFF. The CDR3 nucleotides read TGTGCCAGCTCACCACTTACGGGTGAAGCTTTCTTT.

The rearrangement joins TRBV2 to TRBJ2-1; no reliable D call. CDR1 and CDR2 from the germline V gene are SNHLY and FYNNEI. This CDR3 has 14 residues. Trimming removed 3 bases from V and 1 base from J, with 7 bases in between. The CDR3 nucleotides read TGTGCCAGCAGTGACTTAGGATCCTACAATGAGCAGTTCTTC. It encodes CASSDLGSYNEQFF.

This clone was recorded only once. This sequence joins TRBV25-1 and TRBJ1-2; D not certain. Looked up from germline, CDR1 is MGHDK and CDR2 is SYGVNS. Deletions cut 4 bases from V and 4 bases from J, with 4 bases between. The CDR3 contains 11 residues. The CDR3 region is CASSVGYGYTF. In DNA form, the CDR3 reads TGTGCCAGCAGTGTCGGCTATGGCTACACCTTC.

V and J are TRBV6-1 and TRBJ2-7, with D tentatively TRBD1 or TRBD2 (5 bases each). CDR3 size: 14 residues. The V gene's germline CDR1 is MNHNS and CDR2 SASEGT. V was cut by 6 bases and J by 6 bases, with 18 bases left in between. CDR3 sequence: CASRARARDLEQYF. The CDR3 bases are TGTGCCAGCAGGGCGAGGGCCAGGGACCTCGAGCAGTACTTC.

The chain has TRBV15 and TRBJ1-4; perhaps TRBD1 as D (6 bases). This CDR3 is 14 amino acids long. Germline V gene sequence: CDR1 LNHNV, CDR2 YYDKDF (reference sequence). V lost 4 bases and J lost 5, with 11 bases in between. The CDR3 coding sequence is TGTGCCACCAGCACCAACAGGGAGAATGAAAAACTGTTTTTT. Translation: CATSTNRENEKLFF.

V and J are TRBV7-9 and TRBJ1-3; D may be TRBD1 (5 bases). Trimming shortened V by 5 bases and J by 0 bases, and 11 bases separated the two germline ends. CDR3 size: 15 residues. Germline V lookup: CDR1 SEHNR, CDR2 FQNEAQ (reference sequence). The CDR3 region is CASSPGGFSGNTIYF. CDR3 DNA sequence: TGTGCCAGCAGCCCCGGGGGATTCTCTGGAAACACCATATATTTT.

This chain uses TRBV19 with TRBJ1-1, with D uncertain. Germline-derived CDR1 and CDR2 are LNHDA and SQIVND (reference sequence). The CDR3 extends over 16 amino acids. The V end was cut by 4 bases, the J end by 0 bases, with 15 bases between. The DNA of the CDR3 is TGTGCCAGTAGTAGCCCCTTATCTGGGGTGAACACTGAAGCTTTCTTT. This codes for CASSSPLSGVNTEAFF. Together with reference TRBV19 and TRBJ1-1, the CDR3 gives the full variable domain: DGGITQSPKYLFRKEGQNVTLSCEQNLNHDAMYWYRQDPGQGLRLIYYSQIVNDFQKGDIAEGYSVSREKKESFPLTVTSAQKNPTAFYLCASSSPLSGVNTEAFFGQGTRLTVV.